This T cell receptor beta chain was identified during a study of blood T cell repertoires in COVID-19. Whole-study context: T cells, B-cell-depleted T cells, or PBMCs supplied cDNA or gDNA.

Germline V lookup: CDR1 WNHNN, CDR2 SYGVQD (reference sequence). The CDR3 loop spans 14 amino acids. The V and J ends lost 5 bases and 5 bases, in that order; junction bases with no gene match: 3. Assay used: immunoSEQ multiplex PCR; TCRdb lists only in-frame clones, some missing. The sample lists some 300,000 clones; 75% to 90% were seen once. Seattle's enrolled individuals joined amid active infection and were then monitored longitudinally. This receptor was obtained from a woman in her seventies with COVID-19, enrolled during active disease. The specimen sequenced was peripheral blood. This chain uses TRBV10-1 with TRBJ2-1; TRBD2 aligns across 10 bases. The DNA for the CDR3 is TGCGCCAGCAGTATAGCGGGGGGCAACAATGAGCAGTTCTTC. Translated: CASSIAGGNNEQFF.